The rows below give T cell receptor beta chains drawn from one sample of a study of T-cell reconstitution after alpha-beta-depleted transplantation in children. In TCRdb, the PCR reads were re-called with MiXCR into one record per CDR3 protein. The data show roughly 400,000 distinct CDR3 sequences, around 21% seen once. The material sequenced was PBMCs from the stem cell graft donor, taken from the stem cell graft. The receptors originated from a human donor who donated a stem cell graft to a child with acute myeloid leukemia. Both conserved end residues are part of each CDR3. The D gene is left open where the match is weak. Clone size is not always given. Where it is, it says once, few, many or a class for expanded clones.

D	size	V	J	CDR3	DNA
TRBD1	many	TRBV6-1	TRBJ1-2	CASRETGNNYGYTF	TGTGCCAGCAGAGAGACAGGGAACAACTATGGCTACACCTTC
NA	many	TRBV6-5	TRBJ2-1	CASSYSVPGGEYNEQFF	TGTGCCAGCAGTTACTCAGTCCCGGGCGGAGAATACAATGAGCAGTTCTTC
TRBD1	NA	TRBV25-1	TRBJ2-7	CASSESAPGGYEQYF	TGTGCCAGCAGTGAATCAGCGCCAGGGGGCTACGAGCAGTACTTC
TRBD1	NA	TRBV28	TRBJ2-7	CASSSPQGAIDEQYF	TGTGCCAGCAGTTCGCCACAGGGGGCAATAGACGAGCAGTACTTC
NA	NA	TRBV28	TRBJ2-3	CASRTEDTQYF	TGTGCCAGCCGCACGGAAGATACGCAGTATTTT
NA	many	TRBV28	TRBJ2-7	CASSLGRGEQYF	TGTGCCAGCAGTTTAGGCAGGGGTGAGCAGTACTTC
NA	many	TRBV5-1	TRBJ2-1	CASSQYRYNEQFF	TGCGCCAGCAGCCAATACAGGTACAATGAGCAGTTCTTC
TRBD1	NA	TRBV20-1	TRBJ1-1	CSARMAGGFVAFF	TGCAGTGCTAGAATGGCAGGGGGATTCGTCGCTTTCTTT
TRBD1	many	TRBV29-1	TRBJ2-7	CSVVGDRIYEQYF	TGCAGCGTTGTCGGGGACAGGATCTACGAGCAGTACTTC
TRBD2	many	TRBV28	TRBJ2-3	CATKRMAGVPDTQYF	TGTGCCACAAAGCGCATGGCGGGAGTTCCAGATACGCAGTATTTT
NA	many	TRBV20-1	TRBJ2-3	CSARVTDTQYF	TGCAGTGCTCGGGTTACAGATACGCAGTATTTT
TRBD1	few	TRBV20-1	TRBJ1-4	CSARGTGANEKLFF	TGCAGTGCTAGAGGGACAGGGGCTAATGAAAAACTGTTTTTT
NA	NA	TRBV28	TRBJ2-7	CASSFYPSTGRILYEQYF	TGTGCCAGCAGTTTTTACCCATCGACAGGCAGGATCCTCTACGAGCAGTACTTC
TRBD1	NA	TRBV12-3/TRBV12-4	TRBJ2-7	CASSSGGFYEQYF	TGTGCCAGCAGTTCAGGGGGTTTCTACGAGCAGTACTTC
NA	few	TRBV20-1	TRBJ2-1	CSARPNRGLGHNEQFF	TGCAGTGCTAGACCCAATAGGGGGTTAGGCCACAATGAGCAGTTCTTC
NA	many	TRBV29-1	TRBJ2-1	CSVEQFFNNEQFF	TGCAGCGTTGAACAGTTCTTCAACAATGAGCAGTTCTTC
NA	NA	TRBV6-1	TRBJ1-4	CASSRTEGSGALFF	TGTGCCAGCAGTAGGACTGAGGGCTCCGGGGCGCTGTTTTTT